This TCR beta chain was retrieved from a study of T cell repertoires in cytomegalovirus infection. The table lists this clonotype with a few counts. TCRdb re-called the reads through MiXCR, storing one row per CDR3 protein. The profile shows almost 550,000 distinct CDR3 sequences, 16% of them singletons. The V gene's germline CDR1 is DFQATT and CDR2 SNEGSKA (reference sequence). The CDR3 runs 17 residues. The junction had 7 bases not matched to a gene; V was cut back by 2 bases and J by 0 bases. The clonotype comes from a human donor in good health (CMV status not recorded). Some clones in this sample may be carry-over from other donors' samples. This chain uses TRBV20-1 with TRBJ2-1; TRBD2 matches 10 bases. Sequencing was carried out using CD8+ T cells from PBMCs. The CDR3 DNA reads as TGCAGTGCTAGAAGGGGGCTAGCGGGGGCCTCCTACAATGAGCAGTTCTTC. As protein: CSARRGLAGASYNEQFF.